This T cell receptor (beta chain) is drawn from a study of T cell responses to AZD1222 COVID-19 vaccine. Turning to the study itself: Second doses at about 4 or about 12 weeks were pooled.

The CDR3 spans 14 residues. Germline assignment: CDR1 SGHVS and CDR2 FQNEAQ. V was clipped by 5 bases and J by 7 bases, with 15 bases between them. Here immunoSEQ multiplex PCR was the method, and the copy in TCRdb shows in-frame clones only, minus some. The sample records 140,000 to 150,000 clones, roughly nine tenths being singletons. The TCR was taken from an adult in good health. V and J are TRBV7-8 and TRBJ2-1; D gene ambiguous. The source material was peripheral blood, sampled on day 0 of AZD1222 vaccination. In nucleotides, the CDR3 is TGTGCCAGCAGCCCCAACCTCCTGGAGAATGAGCAGTTCTTC. As protein: CASSPNLLENEQFF. The full variable domain, with the rest looked up from reference TRBV7-8 and TRBJ2-1, is GAGVSQSPRYKVAKRGQDVALRCDPISGHVSLFWYQQALGQGPEFLTYFQNEAQLDKSGLPSDRFFAERPEGSVSTLKIQRTQQEDSAVYLCASSPNLLENEQFFGPGTRLTVL.